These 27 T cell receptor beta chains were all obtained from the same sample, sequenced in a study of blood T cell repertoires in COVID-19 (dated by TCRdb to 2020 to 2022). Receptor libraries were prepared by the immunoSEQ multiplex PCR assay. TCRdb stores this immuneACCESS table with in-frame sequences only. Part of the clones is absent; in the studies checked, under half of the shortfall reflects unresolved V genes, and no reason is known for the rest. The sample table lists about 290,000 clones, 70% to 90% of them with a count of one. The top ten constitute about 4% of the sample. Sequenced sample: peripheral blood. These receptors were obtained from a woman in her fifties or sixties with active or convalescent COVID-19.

The CDR3 region has the DNA TGCAGCGTTGTGACAGGCAATCAGCCCCAGCATTTT. It is translated as CSVVTGNQPQHF. The chain combines TRBV29-1 with TRBJ1-5; D is possibly TRBD1 (5 bases). The germline V gene has CDR1 SQVTM and CDR2 ANQGSEA. The germline V and J ends were trimmed by 4 bases and 2 bases, with 6 bases remaining between them. The CDR3 totals 12 residues.

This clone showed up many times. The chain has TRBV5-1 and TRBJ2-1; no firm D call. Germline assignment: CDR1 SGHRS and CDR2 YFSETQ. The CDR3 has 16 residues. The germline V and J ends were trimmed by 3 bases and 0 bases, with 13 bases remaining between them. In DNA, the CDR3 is TGCGCCAGCAGCTCGACTGCCCTTAGCTCCTACAATGAGCAGTTCTTC. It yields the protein CASSSTALSSYNEQFF.

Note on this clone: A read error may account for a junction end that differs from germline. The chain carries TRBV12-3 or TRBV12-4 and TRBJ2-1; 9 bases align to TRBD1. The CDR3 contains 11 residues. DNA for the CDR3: TGTGCCAGTTCTTACACAGGGGGCAAAATCTTC. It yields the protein CASSYTGGKIF.

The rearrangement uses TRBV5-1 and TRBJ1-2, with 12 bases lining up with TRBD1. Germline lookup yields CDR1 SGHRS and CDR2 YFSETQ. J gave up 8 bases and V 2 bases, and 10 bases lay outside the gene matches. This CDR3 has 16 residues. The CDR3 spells CASSFADTGTGGGYTF. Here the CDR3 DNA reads TGCGCCAGCAGCTTCGCCGACACCGGGACAGGGGGCGGCTACACCTTC.

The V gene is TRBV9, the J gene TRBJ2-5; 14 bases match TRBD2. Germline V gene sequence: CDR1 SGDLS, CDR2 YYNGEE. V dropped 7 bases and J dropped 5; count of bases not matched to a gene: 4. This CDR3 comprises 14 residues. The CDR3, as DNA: TGTGCCAGCGGGGGGACTAGCGGGAGCGAGACCCAGTACTTC. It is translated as CASGGTSGSETQYF. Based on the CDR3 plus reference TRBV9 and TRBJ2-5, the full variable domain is DSGVTQTPKHLITATGQRVTLRCSPRSGDLSVYWYQQSLDQGLQFLIQYYNGEERAKGNILERFSAQQFPDLHSELNLSSLELGDSALYFCASGGTSGSETQYFGPGTRLLVL.

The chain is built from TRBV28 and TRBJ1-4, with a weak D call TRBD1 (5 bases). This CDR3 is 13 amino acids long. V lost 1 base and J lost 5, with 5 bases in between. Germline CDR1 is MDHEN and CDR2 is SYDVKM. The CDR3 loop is CASSLSGNEKLFF. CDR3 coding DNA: TGTGCCAGCAGTTTATCAGGGAATGAAAAACTGTTTTTT.

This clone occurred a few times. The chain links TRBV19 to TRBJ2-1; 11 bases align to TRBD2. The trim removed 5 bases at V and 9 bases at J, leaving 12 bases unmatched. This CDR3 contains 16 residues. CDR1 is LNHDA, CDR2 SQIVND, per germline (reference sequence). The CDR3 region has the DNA TGTGCCAGTAGTCCTCAAGGACTAGCGGGCGGGGGTGAGCAGTTCTTC. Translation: CASSPQGLAGGGEQFF. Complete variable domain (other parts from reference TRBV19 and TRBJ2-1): DGGITQSPKYLFRKEGQNVTLSCEQNLNHDAMYWYRQDPGQGLRLIYYSQIVNDFQKGDIAEGYSVSREKKESFPLTVTSAQKNPTAFYLCASSPQGLAGGGEQFFGPGTRLTVL.

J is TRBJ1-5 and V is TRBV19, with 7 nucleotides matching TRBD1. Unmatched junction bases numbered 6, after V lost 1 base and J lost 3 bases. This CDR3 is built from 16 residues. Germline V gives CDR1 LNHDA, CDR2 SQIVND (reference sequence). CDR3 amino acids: CASSIATGWDNQPQHF. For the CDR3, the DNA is TGTGCCAGTAGTATAGCGACAGGGTGGGACAATCAGCCCCAGCATTTT.

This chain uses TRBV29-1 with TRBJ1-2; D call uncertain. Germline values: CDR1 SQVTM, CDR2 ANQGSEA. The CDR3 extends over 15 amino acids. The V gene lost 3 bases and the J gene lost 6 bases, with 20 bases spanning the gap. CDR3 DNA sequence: TGCAGCGTTGAGAACACGGGATTGCCCTTTGATGGCTACACCTTC. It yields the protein CSVENTGLPFDGYTF.

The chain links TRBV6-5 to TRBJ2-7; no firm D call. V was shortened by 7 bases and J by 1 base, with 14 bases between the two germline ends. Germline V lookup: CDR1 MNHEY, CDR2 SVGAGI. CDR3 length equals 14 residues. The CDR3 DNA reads TGTGCCAGCAATAGAGGCTTGCAGTCCTACGAGCAGTACTTC. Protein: CASNRGLQSYEQYF.

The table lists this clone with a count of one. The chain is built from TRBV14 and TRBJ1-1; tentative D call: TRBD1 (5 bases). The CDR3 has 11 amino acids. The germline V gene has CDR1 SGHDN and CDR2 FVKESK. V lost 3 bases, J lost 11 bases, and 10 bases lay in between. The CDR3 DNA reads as TGTGCCAGCAGCCAGGGGCAGTTGGCTTTCTTT. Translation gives CASSQGQLAFF.

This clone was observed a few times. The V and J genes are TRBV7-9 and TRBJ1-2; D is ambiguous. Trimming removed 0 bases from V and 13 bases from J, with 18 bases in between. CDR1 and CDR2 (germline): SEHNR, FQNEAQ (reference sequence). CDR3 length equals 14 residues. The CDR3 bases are TGTGCCAGCAGCTTAGCCGGAGACTTAAGGTCGCGCACCTTC. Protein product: CASSLAGDLRSRTF.

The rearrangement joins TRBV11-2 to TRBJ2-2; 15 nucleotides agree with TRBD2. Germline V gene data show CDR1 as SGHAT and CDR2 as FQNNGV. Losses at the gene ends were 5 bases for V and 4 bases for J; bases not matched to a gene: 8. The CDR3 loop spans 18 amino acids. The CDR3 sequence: CASSPGLAGGLGTGELFF. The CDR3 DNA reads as TGTGCCAGCAGCCCGGGACTAGCGGGAGGCCTGGGCACCGGGGAGCTGTTTTTT.

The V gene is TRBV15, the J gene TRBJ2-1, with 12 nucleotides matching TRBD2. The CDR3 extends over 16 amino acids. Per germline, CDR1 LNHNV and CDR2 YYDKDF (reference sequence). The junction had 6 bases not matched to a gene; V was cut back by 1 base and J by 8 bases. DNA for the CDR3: TGTGCCACCAGCAGAGGACTAGCGGGAGTAGGCTATGAGCAGTTCTTC. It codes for CATSRGLAGVGYEQFF.

CDR3 sequence reads: CASSTPYSNQPQHF. The CDR3 DNA is TGCGCCAGCAGCACTCCTTATAGCAATCAGCCCCAGCATTTT. The V and J genes are TRBV4-1 and TRBJ1-5; no reliable D call. Germline lookup yields CDR1 MGHRA and CDR2 YSYEKL. V was cut by 5 bases and J by 0 bases, with 8 bases left in between. This CDR3 has 14 residues.

CDR3 amino acids: CASSWTQGVYEQYF. The CDR3 DNA follows: TGTGCCAGCAGCTGGACCCAAGGGGTGTACGAGCAGTACTTC. The chain carries TRBV16 and TRBJ2-7; possibly TRBD1 for D (5 bases). Trimming removed 5 bases from V and 4 bases from J, with 15 bases in between. The CDR3 totals 14 residues. The germline CDR1 and CDR2 sequences are KGHSY and FQNENV.

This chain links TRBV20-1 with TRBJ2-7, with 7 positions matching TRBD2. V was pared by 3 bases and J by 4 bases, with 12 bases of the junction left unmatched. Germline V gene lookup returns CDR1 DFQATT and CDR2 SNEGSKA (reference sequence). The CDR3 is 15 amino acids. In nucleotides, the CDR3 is TGCAGTGCTAGTGTGACCCGTAGCGGGCTGTACGAGCAGTACTTC. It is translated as CSASVTRSGLYEQYF.

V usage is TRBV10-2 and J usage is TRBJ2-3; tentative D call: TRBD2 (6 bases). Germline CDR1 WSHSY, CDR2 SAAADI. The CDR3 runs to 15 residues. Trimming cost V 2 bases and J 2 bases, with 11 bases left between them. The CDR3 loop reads CASSESGRTTDTQYF. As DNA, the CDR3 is TGCGCCAGCAGTGAGAGCGGGCGGACCACAGATACGCAGTATTTT.

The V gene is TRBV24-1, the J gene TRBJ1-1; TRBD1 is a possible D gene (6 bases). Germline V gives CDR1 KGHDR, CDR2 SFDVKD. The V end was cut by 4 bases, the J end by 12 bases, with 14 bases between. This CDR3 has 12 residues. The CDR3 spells CATSDPGRGTFF. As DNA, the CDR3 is TGTGCCACCAGTGACCCTGGCAGGGGTACTTTCTTT.

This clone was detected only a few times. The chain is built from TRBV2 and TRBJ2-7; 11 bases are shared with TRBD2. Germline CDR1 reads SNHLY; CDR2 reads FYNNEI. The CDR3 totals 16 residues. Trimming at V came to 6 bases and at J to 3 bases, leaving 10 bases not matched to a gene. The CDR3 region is CASRVSSGRRSYEQYF. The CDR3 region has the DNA TGTGCCAGCAGAGTGTCTAGCGGGAGGAGGAGCTACGAGCAGTACTTC.

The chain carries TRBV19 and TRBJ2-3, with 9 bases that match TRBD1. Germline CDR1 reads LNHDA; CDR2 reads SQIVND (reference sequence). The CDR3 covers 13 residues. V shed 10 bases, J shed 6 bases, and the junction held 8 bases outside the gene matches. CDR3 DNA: TGTGCCATCTCAAACAGGGGGCTGGATACGCAGTATTTT. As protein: CAISNRGLDTQYF.

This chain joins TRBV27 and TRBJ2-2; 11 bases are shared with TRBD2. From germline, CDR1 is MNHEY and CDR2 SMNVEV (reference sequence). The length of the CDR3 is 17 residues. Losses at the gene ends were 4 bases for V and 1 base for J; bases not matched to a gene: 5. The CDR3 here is CASSSTSGVWNTGELFF. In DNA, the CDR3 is TGTGCCAGCAGTTCGACTAGCGGGGTATGGAACACCGGGGAGCTGTTTTTT.

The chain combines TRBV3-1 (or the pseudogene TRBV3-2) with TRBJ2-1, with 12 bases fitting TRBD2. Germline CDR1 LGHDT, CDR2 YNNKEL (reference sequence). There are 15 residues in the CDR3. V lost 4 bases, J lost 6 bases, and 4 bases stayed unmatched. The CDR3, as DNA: TGTGCCAGCAGCCCCGGGACTAGCGGGCCCAATGAGCAGTTCTTC. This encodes CASSPGTSGPNEQFF.

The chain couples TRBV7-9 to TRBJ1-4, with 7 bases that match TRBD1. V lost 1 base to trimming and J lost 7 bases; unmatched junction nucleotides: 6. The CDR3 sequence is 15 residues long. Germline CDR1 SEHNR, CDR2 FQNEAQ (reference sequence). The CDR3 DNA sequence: TGTGCCAGCAGCTTAGGGGGGACAGCTTCTGAAAAACTGTTTTTT. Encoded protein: CASSLGGTASEKLFF.

DNA for the CDR3: TGTGCCTGGACCCCTGGGGACAGTTCCTACGAGCAGTACTTC. Its protein product is CAWTPGDSSYEQYF. The chain combines TRBV30 with TRBJ2-7; TRBD1 agrees at 7 bases. The CDR3 spans 14 residues. Trimming took 4 bases from V and 1 from J; bases not matched to a gene: 7. CDR1 and CDR2 (germline): GTSNPN, SVGIG (reference sequence). The entire variable domain, with the rest obtained from reference TRBV30 and TRBJ2-7, is as follows: SQTIHQWPATLVQPVGSPLSLECTVEGTSNPNLYWYRQAAGRGLQLLFYSVGIGQISSEVPQNLSASRPQDRQFILSSKKLLLSDSGFYLCAWTPGDSSYEQYFGPGTRLTVT.

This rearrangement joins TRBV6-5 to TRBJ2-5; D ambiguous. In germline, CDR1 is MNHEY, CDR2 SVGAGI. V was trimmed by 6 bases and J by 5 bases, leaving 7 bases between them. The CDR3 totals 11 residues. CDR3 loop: CASSPGETQYF. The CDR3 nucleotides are TGTGCCAGCAGCCCCGGGGAGACCCAGTACTTC.

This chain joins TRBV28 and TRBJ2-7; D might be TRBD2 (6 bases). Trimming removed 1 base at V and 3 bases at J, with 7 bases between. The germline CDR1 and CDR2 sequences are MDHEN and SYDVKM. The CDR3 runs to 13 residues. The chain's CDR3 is CASSLLGGYEQYF. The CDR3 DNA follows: TGTGCCAGCAGTTTATTGGGGGGCTACGAGCAGTACTTC. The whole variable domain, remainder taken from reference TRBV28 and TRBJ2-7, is DVKVTQSSRYLVKRTGEKVFLECVQDMDHENMFWYRQDPGLGLRLIYFSYDVKMKEKGDIPEGYSVSREKKERFSLILESASTNQTSMYLCASSLLGGYEQYFGPGTRLTVT.